This T cell receptor (beta chain) was found in a study of T cells in Graves' hyperthyroidism and ophthalmopathy. Study context: Peripheral blood specimens were obtained at initial diagnosis, prior to any treatment.

Germline V gives CDR1 SGHRS, CDR2 YFSETQ. V was clipped by 0 bases and J by 6 bases, with 16 bases between them. This CDR3 region has 15 residues. RNA transcripts yielded amplified TCR beta CDR3 regions. First-round RT-PCR of the TCR CDR3 relied on the HTBI primer set. Using its own MiXCR run on the multiplex PCR reads, TCRdb lists one record per CDR3 protein. Among around 440,000 distinct CDR3 sequences listed, around a sixth were seen once. Cells are PBMCs isolated from roughly 9.3 ml of fresh blood. The clonotype was recovered from a woman between 18 and 30 years old with Graves' hyperthyroidism. The V and J genes are TRBV5-1 and TRBJ2-7; no firm D call. Material: blood. CDR3 coding DNA: TGCGCCAGCAGCTTGGAGGTGGGCGCCCCCGGCGAGCAGTACTTC. Translation: CASSLEVGAPGEQYF.